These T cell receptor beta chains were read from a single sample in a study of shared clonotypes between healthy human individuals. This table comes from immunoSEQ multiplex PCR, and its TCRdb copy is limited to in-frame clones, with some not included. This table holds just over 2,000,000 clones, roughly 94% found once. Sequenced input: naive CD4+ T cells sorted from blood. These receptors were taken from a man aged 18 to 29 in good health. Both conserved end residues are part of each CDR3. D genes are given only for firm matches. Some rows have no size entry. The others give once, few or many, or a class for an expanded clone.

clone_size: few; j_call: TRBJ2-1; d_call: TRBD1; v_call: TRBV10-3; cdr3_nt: TGTGCCATCAGTGAACAGGGGGCCTACAATGAGCAGTTCTTC; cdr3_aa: CAISEQGAYNEQFF
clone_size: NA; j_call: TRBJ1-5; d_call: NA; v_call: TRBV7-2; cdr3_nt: TGTGCCAGCAGCTTAGCCGGGGGGGGCGTTCCCCAGCATTTT; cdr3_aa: CASSLAGGGVPQHF
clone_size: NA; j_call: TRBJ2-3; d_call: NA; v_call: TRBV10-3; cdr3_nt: TGTGCCATCAGTGACTCACCCCTTGGCACAGATACGCAGTATTTT; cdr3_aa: CAISDSPLGTDTQYF
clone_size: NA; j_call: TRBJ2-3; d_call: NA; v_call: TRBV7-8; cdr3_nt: TGTGCCAGCAGCACTAGATGGGGGGATACGCAGTATTTT; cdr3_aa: CASSTRWGDTQYF
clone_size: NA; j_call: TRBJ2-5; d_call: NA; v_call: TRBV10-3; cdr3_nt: TGTGCCATCAGTGATAGTGGCGGTGTGGGGGAGACCCAGTACTTC; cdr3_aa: CAISDSGGVGETQYF
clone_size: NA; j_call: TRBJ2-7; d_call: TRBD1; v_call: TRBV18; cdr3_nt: TGTGCCAGCTCACGGACAGGGGGGTCGGGCGAGCAGTACTTC; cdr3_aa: CASSRTGGSGEQYF
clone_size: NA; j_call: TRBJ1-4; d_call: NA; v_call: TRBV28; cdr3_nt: TGTGCCAGCAGTTCAACGACAGTAAAGGAAAAACTGTTTTTT; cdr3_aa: CASSSTTVKEKLFF
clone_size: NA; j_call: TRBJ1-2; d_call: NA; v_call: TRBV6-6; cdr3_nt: TGTGCCAGCAGTTACATCGCAACAGGGAACTATGGCTACACCTTC; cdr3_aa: CASSYIATGNYGYTF
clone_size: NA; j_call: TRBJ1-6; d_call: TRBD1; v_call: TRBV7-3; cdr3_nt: TGTGCCAGCAGCACTGGGACAGTCGAAAATTCACCCCTCCACTTT; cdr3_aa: CASSTGTVENSPLHF
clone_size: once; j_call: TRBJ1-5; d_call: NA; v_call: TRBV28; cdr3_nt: TGTGCCAGCAGTAAGGAGGAGCAGCCCCAGCATTTT; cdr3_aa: CASSKEEQPQHF
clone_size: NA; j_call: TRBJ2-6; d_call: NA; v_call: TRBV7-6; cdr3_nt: TGTGCCAGCAGCGACGGGACAACCCTCTCTGGGGCCAACGTCCTGACTTTC; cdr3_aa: CASSDGTTLSGANVLTF
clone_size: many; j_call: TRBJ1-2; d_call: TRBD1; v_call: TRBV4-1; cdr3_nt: TGCGCCAGCAGCCAAGCAGACAGGGGGTTAGGCTACACCTTC; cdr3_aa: CASSQADRGLGYTF
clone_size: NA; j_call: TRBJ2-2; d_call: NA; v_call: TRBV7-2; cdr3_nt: TGTGCCAGCAGCTTAGCGCGACAGCTGAACACCGGGGAGCTGTTTTTT; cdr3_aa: CASSLARQLNTGELFF
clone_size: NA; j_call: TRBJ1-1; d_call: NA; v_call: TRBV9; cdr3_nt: TGTGCCAGCAGCGTAGGACCGTTGAACACTGAAGCTTTCTTT; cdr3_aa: CASSVGPLNTEAFF
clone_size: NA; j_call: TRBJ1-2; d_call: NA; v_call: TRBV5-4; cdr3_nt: TGTGCCAGCAGCTTGTCGCAGAGGGATGGCTACACCTTC; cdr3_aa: CASSLSQRDGYTF
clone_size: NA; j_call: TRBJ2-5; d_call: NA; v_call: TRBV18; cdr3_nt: TGTGCCAGCTCACCACCCCGGGGTTCAGGGAACCAAGAGACCCAGTACTTC; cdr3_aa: CASSPPRGSGNQETQYF
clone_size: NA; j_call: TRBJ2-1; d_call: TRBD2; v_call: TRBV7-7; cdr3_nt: TGTGCTAGCAGCTTAGAGCGGGGTGAGCAGTTCTTC; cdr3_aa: CASSLERGEQFF
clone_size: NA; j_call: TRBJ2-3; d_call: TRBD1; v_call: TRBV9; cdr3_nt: TGTGCCAGCAGCGTAGCCCCAGGGGGTGGCACAGATACGCAGTATTTT; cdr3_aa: CASSVAPGGGTDTQYF
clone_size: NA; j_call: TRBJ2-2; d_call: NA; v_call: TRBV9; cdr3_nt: TGTGCCAGCAGCGTAGACAGTAGGACAAGCACCGGGGAGCTGTTTTTT; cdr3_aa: CASSVDSRTSTGELFF
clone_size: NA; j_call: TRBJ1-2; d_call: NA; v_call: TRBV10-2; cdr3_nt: TGCGCCAGCAGCCTCGACAGAACATCTAACTATGGCTACACCTTC; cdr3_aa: CASSLDRTSNYGYTF
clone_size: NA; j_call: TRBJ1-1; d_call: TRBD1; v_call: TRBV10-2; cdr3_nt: TGCGCCAGTACACAGGGGGAGGGAGCTTTCTTT; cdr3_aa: CASTQGEGAFF
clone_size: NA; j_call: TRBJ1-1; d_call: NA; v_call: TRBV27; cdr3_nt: TGTGCCAGCAGTTTCCAGGGCACCCGGGCTTTCTTT; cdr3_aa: CASSFQGTRAFF
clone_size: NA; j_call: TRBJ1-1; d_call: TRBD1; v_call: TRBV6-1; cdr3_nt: TGTGCCAGCCGGGGACAGACTGAAGCTTTCTTT; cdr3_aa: CASRGQTEAFF
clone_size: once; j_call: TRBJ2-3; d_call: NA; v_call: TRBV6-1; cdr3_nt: TGTGCCAGCAAAGGGGACACAGATACGCAGTATTTT; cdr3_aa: CASKGDTDTQYF
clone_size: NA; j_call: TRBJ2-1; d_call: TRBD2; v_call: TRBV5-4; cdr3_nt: TGTGCCAGCAGCCCTGGAGCGGGGGCCTCCTACAATGAGCAGTTCTTC; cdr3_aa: CASSPGAGASYNEQFF
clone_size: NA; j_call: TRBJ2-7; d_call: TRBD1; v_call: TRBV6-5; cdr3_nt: TGTGCCAGCAGTCGTACAGGGGGCAACGAGCAGTACTTC; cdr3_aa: CASSRTGGNEQYF
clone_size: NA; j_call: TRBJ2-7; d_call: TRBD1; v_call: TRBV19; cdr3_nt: TGTGCCAGTAGCTCGCCGGGACAGGGAACCTACGAGCAGTACTTC; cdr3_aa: CASSSPGQGTYEQYF
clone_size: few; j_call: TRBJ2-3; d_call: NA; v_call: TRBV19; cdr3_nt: TGTGCCAGTAAGAAGGCTGACACAGATACGCAGTATTTT; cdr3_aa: CASKKADTDTQYF
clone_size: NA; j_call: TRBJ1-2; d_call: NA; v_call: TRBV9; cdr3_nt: TGTGCCAGCAGCCCCGAGGGGGGAGTCTATGGCTACACCTTC; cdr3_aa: CASSPEGGVYGYTF
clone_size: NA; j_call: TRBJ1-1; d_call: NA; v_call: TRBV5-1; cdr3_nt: TGCGCCAGCAGCTTGGTATCAGGGTTGAACACTGAAGCTTTCTTT; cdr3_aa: CASSLVSGLNTEAFF
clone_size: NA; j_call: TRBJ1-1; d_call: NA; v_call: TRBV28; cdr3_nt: TGTGCCAGCAGAACACAGGGTTGGAACACTGAAGCTTTCTTT; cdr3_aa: CASRTQGWNTEAFF
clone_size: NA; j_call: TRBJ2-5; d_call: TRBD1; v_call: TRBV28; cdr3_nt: TGTGCCAGCAGTTGGACAGGTCGAGGGGAGCAGTACTTC; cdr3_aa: CASSWTGRGEQYF
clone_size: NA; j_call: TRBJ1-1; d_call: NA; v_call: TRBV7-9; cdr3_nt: TGTGCCAGCAGCCTCAACAGGGAAACTGAAGCTTTCTTT; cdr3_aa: CASSLNRETEAFF
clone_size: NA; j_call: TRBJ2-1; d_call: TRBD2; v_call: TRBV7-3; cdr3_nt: TGTGCCAGCAGCCCCACCGGGACTAGCTTCTACAATGAGCAGTTCTTC; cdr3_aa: CASSPTGTSFYNEQFF
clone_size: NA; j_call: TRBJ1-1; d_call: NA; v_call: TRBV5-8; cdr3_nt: TGTGCCAGCAGCTTTCAACAGGCGAACACTGAAGCTTTCTTT; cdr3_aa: CASSFQQANTEAFF
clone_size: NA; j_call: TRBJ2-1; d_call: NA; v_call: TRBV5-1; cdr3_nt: TGCGCCAGCAGCTTGGTGGGGGAGGCTTACAATGAGCAGTTCTTC; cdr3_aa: CASSLVGEAYNEQFF
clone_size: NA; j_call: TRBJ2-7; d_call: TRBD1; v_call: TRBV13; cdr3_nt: TGTGCCAGCAGCTTCGGGACAGATTCCTACGAGCAGTACTTC; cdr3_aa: CASSFGTDSYEQYF
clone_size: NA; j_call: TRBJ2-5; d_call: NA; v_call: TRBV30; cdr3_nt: TGTGCCTGGAGGGGCAGGGGAGTTTTCGGACGGCGAGAGACCCAGTACTTC; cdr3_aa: CAWRGRGVFGRRETQYF
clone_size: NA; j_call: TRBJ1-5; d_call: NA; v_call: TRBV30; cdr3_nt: TGTGCCTGGAGTTCAGGGAAAGTCCCTAGCAATCAGCCCCAGCATTTT; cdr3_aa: CAWSSGKVPSNQPQHF
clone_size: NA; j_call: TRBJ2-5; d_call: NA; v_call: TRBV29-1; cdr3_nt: TGCAGCGTTGCGGCTGGGGGCAGGGAGACCCAGTACTTC; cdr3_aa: CSVAAGGRETQYF
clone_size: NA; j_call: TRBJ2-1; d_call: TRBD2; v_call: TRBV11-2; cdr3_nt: TGTGCCAGCAGCTTAGACGGGCTAGCGGGATCCGGTGAGGAGCAGTTCTTC; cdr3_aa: CASSLDGLAGSGEEQFF
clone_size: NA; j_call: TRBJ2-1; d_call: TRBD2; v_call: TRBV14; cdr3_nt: TGTGCCAGCAGCCAGGGACTAGCGGGGAGCTCCTACAATGAGCAGTTCTTC; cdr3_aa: CASSQGLAGSSYNEQFF
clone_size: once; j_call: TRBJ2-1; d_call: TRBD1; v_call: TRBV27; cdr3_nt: TGTGCCAGCAGTAAAGGACAGGGAAGGGGCGATGAGCAGTTCTTC; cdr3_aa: CASSKGQGRGDEQFF
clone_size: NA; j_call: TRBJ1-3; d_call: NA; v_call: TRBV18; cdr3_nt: TGTGCCAGCTCACCCAGTGATGGAAACACCATATATTTT; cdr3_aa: CASSPSDGNTIYF
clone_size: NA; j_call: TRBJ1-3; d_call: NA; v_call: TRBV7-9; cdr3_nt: TGTGCCAGCAGCTCTTTGACAGGAGCGGGAAACACCATATATTTT; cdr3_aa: CASSSLTGAGNTIYF
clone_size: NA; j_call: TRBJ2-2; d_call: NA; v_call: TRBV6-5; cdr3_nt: TGTGCCAGCAGTTCGGCCGTCACCGGGGAGCTGTTTTTT; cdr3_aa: CASSSAVTGELFF
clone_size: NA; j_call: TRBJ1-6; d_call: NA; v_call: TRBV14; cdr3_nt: TGTGCCAGCAGCCAAGACAGGACGCCCGGTTCACCCCTCCACTTT; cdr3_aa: CASSQDRTPGSPLHF
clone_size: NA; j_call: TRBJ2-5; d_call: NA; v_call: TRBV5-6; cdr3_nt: TGTGCCAGCAGCTCAGCTGGGCGGACTTTTCAAGAGACCCAGTACTTC; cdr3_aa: CASSSAGRTFQETQYF
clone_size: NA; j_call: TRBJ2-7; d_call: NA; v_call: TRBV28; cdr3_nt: TGTGCCAGCAGCCCCGGGGCCGGGGGATACGAGCAGTACTTC; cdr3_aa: CASSPGAGGYEQYF
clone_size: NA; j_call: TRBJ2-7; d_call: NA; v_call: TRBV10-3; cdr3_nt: TGTGCCATCAGTGCCGTAGGACAGTACGAGCAGTACTTC; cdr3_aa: CAISAVGQYEQYF
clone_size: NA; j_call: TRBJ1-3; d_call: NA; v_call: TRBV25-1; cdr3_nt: TGTGCCAGCAGTGACGAAGGCGCGGGAAACACCATATATTTT; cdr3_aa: CASSDEGAGNTIYF
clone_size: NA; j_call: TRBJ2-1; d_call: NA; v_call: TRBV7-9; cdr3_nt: TGTGCCAGCAGCCCGATGGGGTATCTCCACAATGAGCAGTTCTTC; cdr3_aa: CASSPMGYLHNEQFF
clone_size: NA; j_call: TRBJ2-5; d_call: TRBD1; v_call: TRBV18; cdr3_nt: TGTGCCAGCTCCTCCGGGACAGGGGGCTTGGTAGCCCAGTACTTC; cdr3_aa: CASSSGTGGLVAQYF